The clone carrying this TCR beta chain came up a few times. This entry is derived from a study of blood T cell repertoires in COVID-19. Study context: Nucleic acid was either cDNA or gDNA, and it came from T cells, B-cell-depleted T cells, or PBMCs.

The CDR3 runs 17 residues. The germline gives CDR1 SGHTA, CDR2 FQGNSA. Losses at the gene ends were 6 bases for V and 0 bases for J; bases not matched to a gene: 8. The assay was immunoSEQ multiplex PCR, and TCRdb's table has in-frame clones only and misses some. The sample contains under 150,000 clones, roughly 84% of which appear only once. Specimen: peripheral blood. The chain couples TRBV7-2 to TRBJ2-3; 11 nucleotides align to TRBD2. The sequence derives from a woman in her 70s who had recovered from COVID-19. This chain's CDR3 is CASSPPSGRRSTDTQYF. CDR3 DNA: TGTGCCAGCAGTCCCCCTAGCGGGAGGCGGAGCACAGATACGCAGTATTTT.